The clone carrying this TCR beta chain was observed a few times. Its specificity is unknown. TCRdb ran MiXCR on the reads and lists one entry per CDR3 protein. The sample yields hundreds of thousands of distinct CDR3 sequences, around 31% seen once. The sample comes from a study of T cell repertoires in cytomegalovirus infection. CDR3 length: 13 amino acids. V was cut by 7 bases and J by 4 bases, with 10 bases left in between. Germline V gene data show CDR1 as MNHNS and CDR2 as SASEGT. The receptor comes from a human donor in good health (CMV status not recorded). Some clones in this sample may be carry-over from other donors' samples. The specimen was cultured PBMCs, collected from culture after CMV antigen stimulation. The rearrangement links TRBV6-1 to TRBJ2-2; D possibly matches TRBD1 or TRBD2 (5 bases each). DNA for the CDR3: TGTGCCAGCATCACAGGAGGCACCGGGGAGCTGTTTTTT. Translation gives CASITGGTGELFF.